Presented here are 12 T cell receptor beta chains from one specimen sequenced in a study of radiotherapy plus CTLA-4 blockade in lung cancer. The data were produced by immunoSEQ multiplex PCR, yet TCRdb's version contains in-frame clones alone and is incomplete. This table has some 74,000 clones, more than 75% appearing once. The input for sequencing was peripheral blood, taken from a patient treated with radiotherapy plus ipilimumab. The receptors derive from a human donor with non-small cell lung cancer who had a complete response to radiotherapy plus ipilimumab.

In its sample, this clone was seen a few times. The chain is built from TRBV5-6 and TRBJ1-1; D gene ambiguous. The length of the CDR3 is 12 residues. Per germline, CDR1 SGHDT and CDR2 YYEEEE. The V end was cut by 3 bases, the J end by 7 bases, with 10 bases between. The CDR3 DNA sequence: TGTGCCAGCAGCTCGTGGGAAGGTGAAGCTTTCTTT. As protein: CASSSWEGEAFF.

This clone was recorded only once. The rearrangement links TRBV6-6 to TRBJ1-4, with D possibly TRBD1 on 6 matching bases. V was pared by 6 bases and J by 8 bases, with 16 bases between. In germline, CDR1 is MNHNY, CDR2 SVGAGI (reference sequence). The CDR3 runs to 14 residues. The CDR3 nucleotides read TGTGCCAGCAGCCACGGGGGGCTAGGGGAAAAACTGTTTTTT. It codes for CASSHGGLGEKLFF.

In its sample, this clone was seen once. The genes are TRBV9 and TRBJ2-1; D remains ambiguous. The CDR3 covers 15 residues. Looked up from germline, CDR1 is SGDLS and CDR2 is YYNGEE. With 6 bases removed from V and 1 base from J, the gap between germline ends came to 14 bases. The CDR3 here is CASTATQHSYNEQFF. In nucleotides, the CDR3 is TGTGCCAGCACCGCGACACAACATTCCTACAATGAGCAGTTCTTC.

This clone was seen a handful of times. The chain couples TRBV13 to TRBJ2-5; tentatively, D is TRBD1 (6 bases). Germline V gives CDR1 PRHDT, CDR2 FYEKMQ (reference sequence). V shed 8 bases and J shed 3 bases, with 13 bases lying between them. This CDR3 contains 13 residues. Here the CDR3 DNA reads TGTGCCAGCGGCACAGGGCTTGAAGAGACCCAGTACTTC. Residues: CASGTGLEETQYF.

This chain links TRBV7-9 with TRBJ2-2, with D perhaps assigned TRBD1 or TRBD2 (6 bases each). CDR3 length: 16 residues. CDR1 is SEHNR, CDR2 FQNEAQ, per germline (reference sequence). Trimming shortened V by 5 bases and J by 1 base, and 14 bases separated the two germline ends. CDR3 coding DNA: TGTGCCAGCAGCCCTCCGGGGGCGAGGAACACCGGGGAGCTGTTTTTT. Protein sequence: CASSPPGARNTGELFF.

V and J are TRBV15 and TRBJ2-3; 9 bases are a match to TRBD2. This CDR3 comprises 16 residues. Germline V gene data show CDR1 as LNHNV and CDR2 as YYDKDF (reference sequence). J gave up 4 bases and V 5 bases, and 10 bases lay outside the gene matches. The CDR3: CATSGGGLAGPDTQYF. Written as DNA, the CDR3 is TGTGCCACCAGCGGAGGAGGGCTAGCGGGACCAGATACGCAGTATTTT. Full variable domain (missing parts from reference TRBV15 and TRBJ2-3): DAMVIQNPRYQVTQFGKPVTLSCSQTLNHNVMYWYQQKSSQAPKLLFHYYDKDFNNEADTPDNFQSRRPNTSFCFLDIRSPGLGDTAMYLCATSGGGLAGPDTQYFGPGTRLTVL.

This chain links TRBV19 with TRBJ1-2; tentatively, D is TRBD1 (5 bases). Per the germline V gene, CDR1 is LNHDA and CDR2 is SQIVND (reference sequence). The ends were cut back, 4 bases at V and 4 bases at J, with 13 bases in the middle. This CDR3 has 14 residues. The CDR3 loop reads CASSRGERFYGYTF. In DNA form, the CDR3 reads TGTGCCAGTAGTAGGGGGGAGCGATTCTATGGCTACACCTTC.

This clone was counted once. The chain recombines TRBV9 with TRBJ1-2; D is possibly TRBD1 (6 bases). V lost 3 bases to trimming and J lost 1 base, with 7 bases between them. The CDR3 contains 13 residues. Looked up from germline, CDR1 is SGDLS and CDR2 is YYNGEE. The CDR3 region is CASSDRVNYGYTF. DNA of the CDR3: TGTGCCAGCAGCGACAGGGTTAACTATGGCTACACCTTC. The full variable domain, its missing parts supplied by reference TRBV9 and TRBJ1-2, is DSGVTQTPKHLITATGQRVTLRCSPRSGDLSVYWYQQSLDQGLQFLIQYYNGEERAKGNILERFSAQQFPDLHSELNLSSLELGDSALYFCASSDRVNYGYTFGSGTRLTVV.

The CDR3 sequence: CASSQDTGLARSTDTQYF. The CDR3 nucleotides are TGCGCCAGCAGCCAAGATACGGGACTAGCGCGAAGCACAGATACGCAGTATTTT. The gene calls are TRBV4-1 and TRBJ2-3, with 10 bases fitting TRBD2. The CDR3 spans 18 residues. V was clipped by 0 bases and J by 0 bases; unmatched bases: 6. Germline V gives CDR1 MGHRA, CDR2 YSYEKL.

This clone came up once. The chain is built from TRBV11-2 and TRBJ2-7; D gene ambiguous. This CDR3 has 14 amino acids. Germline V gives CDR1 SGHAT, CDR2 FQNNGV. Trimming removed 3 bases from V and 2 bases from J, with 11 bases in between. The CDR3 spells CASSFGSETYEQYF. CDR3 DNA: TGTGCCAGCAGCTTCGGCAGCGAGACCTACGAGCAGTACTTC.

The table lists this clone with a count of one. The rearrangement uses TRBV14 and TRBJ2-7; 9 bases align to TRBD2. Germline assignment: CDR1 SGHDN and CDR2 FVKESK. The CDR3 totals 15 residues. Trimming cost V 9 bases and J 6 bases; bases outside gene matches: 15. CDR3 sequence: CARTPSGILTGEQYV. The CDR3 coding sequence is TGTGCCAGAACCCCTAGCGGGATCCTAACGGGCGAGCAGTACGTC.

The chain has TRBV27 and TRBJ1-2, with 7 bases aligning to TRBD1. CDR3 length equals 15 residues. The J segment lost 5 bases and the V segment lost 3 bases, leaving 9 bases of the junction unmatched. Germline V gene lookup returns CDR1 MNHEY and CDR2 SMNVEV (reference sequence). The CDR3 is CASSFQGGRSYGYTF. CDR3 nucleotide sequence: TGTGCCAGCAGTTTTCAGGGGGGGAGATCGTATGGCTACACCTTC.